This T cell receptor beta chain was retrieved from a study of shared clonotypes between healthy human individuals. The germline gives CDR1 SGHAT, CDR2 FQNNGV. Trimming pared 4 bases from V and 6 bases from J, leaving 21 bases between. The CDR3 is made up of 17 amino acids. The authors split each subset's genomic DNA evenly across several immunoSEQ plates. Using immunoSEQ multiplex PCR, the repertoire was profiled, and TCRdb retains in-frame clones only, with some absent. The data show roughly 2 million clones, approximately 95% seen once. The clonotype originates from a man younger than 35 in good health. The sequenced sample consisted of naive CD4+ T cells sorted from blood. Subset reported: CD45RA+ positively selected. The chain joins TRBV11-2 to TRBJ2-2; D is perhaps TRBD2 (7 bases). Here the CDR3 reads CASSSPKGGAAPGELFF. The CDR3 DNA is TGTGCCAGCAGCTCCCCTAAGGGGGGGGCGGCCCCCGGGGAGCTGTTTTTT.